The next 18 T cell receptor beta chains were all read from a single sample in a study of cytomegalovirus exposure and HLA in healthy donors. The data were produced by immunoSEQ multiplex PCR, yet TCRdb's version contains in-frame clones alone and is incomplete. The data contain 80,000 to 90,000 clones, roughly 96% of them singletons. Sequencing input: PBMCs. The source is a young man in good health and CMV-seronegative.

The chain employs TRBV9 and TRBJ2-1, with D tentatively TRBD2 (5 bases). Trimming shortened V by 0 bases and J by 8 bases, and 12 bases separated the two germline ends. There are 14 residues in the CDR3. Germline loops: CDR1 SGDLS, CDR2 YYNGEE. The CDR3 DNA reads TGTGCCAGCAGCGTAGGGGGAGTAGTTGATGAGCAGTTCTTC. As protein: CASSVGGVVDEQFF.

The chain combines TRBV10-1 with TRBJ2-7; no definite D call. Per germline, CDR1 WNHNN and CDR2 SYGVQD (reference sequence). The CDR3 is 14 residues long. V was clipped by 6 bases and J by 3 bases, with 15 bases between them. The CDR3 nucleotides read TGCGCCAGCAGCGGATCCCGCGGTTTCTACGAGCAGTACTTC. Protein sequence: CASSGSRGFYEQYF.

This chain uses TRBV11-2 with TRBJ2-5; 9 positions match TRBD2. Germline assignment: CDR1 SGHAT and CDR2 FQNNGV. V gave up 0 bases and J gave up 5 bases; unmatched junction bases: 16. CDR3 length: 19 amino acids. In DNA form, the CDR3 reads TGTGCCAGCAGCTTAGATGTCGGTCCTGGCGGGAGGGCCGGGGAGACCCAGTACTTC. Amino acid sequence: CASSLDVGPGGRAGETQYF.

This clone came up once. The CDR3 nucleotides are TGTGCCAGTCGGGGGGGGACAGGGGCCTACGAGCAGTACTTC. Its translation is CASRGGTGAYEQYF. V and J are TRBV19 and TRBJ2-7; 10 nucleotides agree with TRBD1. The CDR3 runs to 14 residues. After removal of 8 bases from V and 2 bases from J, the junction contained 6 bases not matched to a gene. CDR1 is LNHDA, CDR2 SQIVND, per germline (reference sequence).

The chain employs TRBV10-3 and TRBJ2-1; TRBD1 agrees at 10 bases. J gave up 6 bases and V 0 bases, and 5 bases lay outside the gene matches. The CDR3 is made up of 16 amino acids. Germline assignment: CDR1 ENHRY and CDR2 SYGVKD. CDR3 DNA sequence: TGTGCCATCAGTGAGTCGGGACAGGGGAGGGGCAATGAGCAGTTCTTC. Translation: CAISESGQGRGNEQFF.

This clone was seen a single time. CDR3 coding DNA: TGTGCCAGCAGTTACTCGATGGGGGGGGTGGATGGCTACACCTTC. Translated, it gives CASSYSMGGVDGYTF. The chain recombines TRBV6-6 with TRBJ1-2; tentatively, D is TRBD1 (5 bases). Trimming removed 0 bases at V and 6 bases at J, with 14 bases between. The germline gives CDR1 MNHNY, CDR2 SVGAGI (reference sequence). The CDR3 is 15 residues long.

The J gene is TRBJ1-2, the V gene TRBV7-8, with D perhaps TRBD1 (6 bases). This CDR3 contains 12 residues. Trimming cost V 6 bases and J 5 bases, with 10 bases left between them. Germline CDR1 SGHVS, CDR2 FQNEAQ. This CDR3 is CASSTGTYGYTF. The CDR3 nucleotides read TGTGCCAGCAGTACCGGGACATATGGCTACACCTTC. Looking up the rest from reference TRBV7-8 and TRBJ1-2 gives the full variable domain: GAGVSQSPRYKVAKRGQDVALRCDPISGHVSLFWYQQALGQGPEFLTYFQNEAQLDKSGLPSDRFFAERPEGSVSTLKIQRTQQEDSAVYLCASSTGTYGYTFGSGTRLTVV.

The J gene is TRBJ1-2, the V gene TRBV19, with 8 bases that match TRBD1. The CDR3 is 18 residues long. The trim removed 3 bases at V and 7 bases at J, leaving 19 bases unmatched. Per germline, CDR1 LNHDA and CDR2 SQIVND (reference sequence). CDR3 sequence (DNA): TGTGCCAGTAGTATCTCGCGGGGATCGGACAGGGCTGAGATTGGCTACACCTTC. Protein: CASSISRGSDRAEIGYTF.

Details on this clone: The sample contains more than one DNA sequence encoding this CDR3. The rearrangement uses TRBV6-5 and TRBJ1-1; the match to TRBD1 covers 8 bases. The ends lost 2 bases at V and 4 bases at J; junction bases unmatched: 3. Germline V gene sequence: CDR1 MNHEY, CDR2 SVGAGI. The CDR3 sequence is 14 residues long. In DNA form, the CDR3 reads TGTGCCAGCAGTTACCGAACAGGGGGCACTGAAGCTTTCTTT. This translates into CASSYRTGGTEAFF.

The rearrangement links TRBV6-5 to TRBJ2-5, with D possibly being TRBD2 (6 bases). Trimming stripped 10 bases from V and 5 bases from J, with 17 bases between. Germline CDR1 MNHEY, CDR2 SVGAGI. The CDR3 sequence is 13 residues long. The CDR3 loop reads CATRGGWIETQYF. The CDR3 DNA reads as TGTGCCACTCGAGGAGGGTGGATTGAGACCCAGTACTTC.

This clone was counted a single time. This chain connects TRBV27 to TRBJ2-7, with 10 nucleotides matching TRBD1. Germline assignment: CDR1 MNHEY and CDR2 SMNVEV (reference sequence). The CDR3 spans 15 residues. The J segment lost 2 bases and the V segment lost 6 bases, leaving 7 bases of the junction unmatched. CDR3 amino acids: CASSLSGQGAYEQYF. The CDR3 DNA reads TGTGCCAGCAGCCTCTCTGGACAGGGGGCCTACGAGCAGTACTTC.

The genes are TRBV9 and TRBJ2-3, with 9 bases that match TRBD1. Germline lookup yields CDR1 SGDLS and CDR2 YYNGEE. V was pared by 2 bases and J by 4 bases, with 8 bases of the junction left unmatched. The CDR3 runs 16 residues. The CDR3 bases are TGTGCCAGCAGCGTGGGGGGACAGGGTTTTGCAGATACGCAGTATTTT. Encoded protein: CASSVGGQGFADTQYF.

This chain links TRBV5-6 with TRBJ2-2; 7 positions agree with TRBD1. This CDR3 spans 16 amino acids. The germline CDR1 and CDR2 sequences are SGHDT and YYEEEE. V gave up 0 bases and J gave up 3 bases; unmatched junction bases: 5. This chain's CDR3 is CASSLDRGWDTGELFF. CDR3 DNA sequence: TGTGCCAGCAGCTTGGACAGGGGATGGGACACCGGGGAGCTGTTTTTT. Filled out from reference TRBV5-6 and TRBJ2-2, the complete variable domain reads DAGVTQSPTHLIKTRGQQVTLRCSPKSGHDTVSWYQQALGQGPQFIFQYYEEEERQRGNFPDRFSGHQFPNYSSELNVNALLLGDSALYLCASSLDRGWDTGELFFGEGSRLTVL.

The genes are TRBV19 and TRBJ2-1; TRBD2 matches 7 bases. The CDR3 runs to 14 residues. Germline CDR1 is LNHDA and CDR2 is SQIVND (reference sequence). J lost 0 bases, V lost 8 bases, and 4 bases had no gene match. In nucleotides, the CDR3 is TGTGCCAGTGGGTGGGGGGGCTCCTACAATGAGCAGTTCTTC. It yields the protein CASGWGGSYNEQFF.

The chain employs TRBV6-6 and TRBJ2-1; 7 bases map to TRBD1. The CDR3 has 13 amino acids. Germline values: CDR1 MNHNY, CDR2 SVGAGI (reference sequence). Losses at the gene ends were 4 bases for V and 6 bases for J; bases not matched to a gene: 3. DNA of the CDR3: TGTGCCAGCAGTTTTGGGACAGCCAATGAGCAGTTCTTC. The encoded protein is CASSFGTANEQFF.

CDR3 bases: TGTGCCAGCAGTGAACCGGGACAGTACTATGGCTACACCTTC. Translation gives CASSEPGQYYGYTF. This chain connects TRBV6-1 to TRBJ1-2; 7 nucleotides match TRBD1. The germline gives CDR1 MNHNS, CDR2 SASEGT. Losses at the gene ends were 2 bases for V and 3 bases for J; bases not matched to a gene: 3. The CDR3 has 14 amino acids.

The genes are TRBV27 and TRBJ1-3; D not certain. Germline V gene lookup returns CDR1 MNHEY and CDR2 SMNVEV (reference sequence). This CDR3 spans 13 amino acids. V lost 3 bases and J lost 2, with 5 bases in between. The CDR3 loop is CASSFGPGNTIYF. DNA of the CDR3: TGTGCCAGCAGTTTCGGTCCTGGAAACACCATATATTTT.

The gene calls are TRBV2 and TRBJ1-2, with no clear D. Germline CDR1 is SNHLY and CDR2 is FYNNEI. Trimming pared 4 bases from V and 1 base from J, leaving 13 bases between. The CDR3 loop spans 15 amino acids. The CDR3 protein is CASSVEGYGNYGYTF. CDR3 DNA: TGTGCCAGCAGTGTGGAGGGATACGGTAACTATGGCTACACCTTC.